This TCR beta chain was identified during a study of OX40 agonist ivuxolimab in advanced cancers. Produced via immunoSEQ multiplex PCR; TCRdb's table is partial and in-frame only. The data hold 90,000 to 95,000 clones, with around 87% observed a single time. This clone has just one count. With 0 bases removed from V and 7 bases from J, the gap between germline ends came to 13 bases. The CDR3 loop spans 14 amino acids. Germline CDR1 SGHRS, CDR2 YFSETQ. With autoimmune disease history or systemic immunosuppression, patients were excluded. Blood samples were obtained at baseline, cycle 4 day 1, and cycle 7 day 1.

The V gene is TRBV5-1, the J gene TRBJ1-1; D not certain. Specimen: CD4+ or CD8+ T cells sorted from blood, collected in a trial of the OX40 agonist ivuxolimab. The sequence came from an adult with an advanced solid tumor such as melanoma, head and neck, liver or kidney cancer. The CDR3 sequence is CASSLGGRRVEAFF. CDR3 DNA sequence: TGCGCCAGCAGCTTGGGCGGGCGTCGAGTTGAAGCTTTCTTT. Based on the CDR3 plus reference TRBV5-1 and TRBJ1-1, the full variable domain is KAGVTQTPRYLIKTRGQQVTLSCSPISGHRSVSWYQQTPGQGLQFLFEYFSETQRNKGNFPGRFSGRQFSNSRSEMNVSTLELGDSALYLCASSLGGRRVEAFFGQGTRLTVV.